A selection of T cell receptor beta chains follows, all from one sample in a study of regulatory T cells in long-lasting Graves disease. One entry per CDR3 protein, called by TCRdb with MiXCR from the multiplex PCR reads. The table includes 300,000 to 450,000 distinct CDR3 sequences, less than 20% detected once. The sequencing here drew on peripheral blood mononuclear cells (PBMCs), taken at new diagnosis, from a patient treated with antithyroid drugs. The receptor source for this set is a female donor with Graves disease. Each CDR3 is given with its conserved first and last residue. The order of the fields is V gene, D gene, J gene, CDR3 length, clone size, CDR3 protein, CDR3 DNA. The D gene is left open where the match is weak. Clone size is given for some rows only: seen once, a few or many times, or a class if the clone is expanded.

TRBV28,TRBD2,TRBJ2-1,13,many,CASTLSGNNEQFF,TGTGCCAGCACCCTTAGCGGGAACAATGAGCAGTTCTTC
TRBV27,TRBD2,TRBJ2-1,18,-,CASSIREGPTPSYNEQFF,TGTGCCAGCAGTATTCGGGAGGGTCCTACCCCCTCCTACAATGAGCAGTTCTTC
TRBV7-8,TRBD1,TRBJ1-5,16,-,CASSLYGTGGYQPQHF,TGTGCCAGCAGCTTATATGGGACAGGGGGCTATCAGCCCCAGCATTTT
TRBV7-2,TRBD2,TRBJ2-3,15,many,CASSPGGQGRDTQYF,TGTGCCAGCAGCCCGGGAGGGCAGGGGCGGGATACGCAGTATTTT
TRBV10-1,-,TRBJ2-2,13,many,CAVIRPSSGELFF,TGCGCCGTCATCAGACCTAGTTCCGGGGAGCTGTTTTTT
TRBV12-3/TRBV12-4,-,TRBJ1-4,15,-,CASSVAGAGNEKLFF,TGTGCCAGCAGCGTAGCGGGGGCGGGGAATGAAAAACTGTTTTTT
TRBV7-6,TRBD2,TRBJ2-7,15,-,CASSLEAGSLRRQYF,TGTGCCAGCAGCTTAGAAGCGGGATCCCTCCGTCGGCAGTACTTC
TRBV28,-,TRBJ2-4,17,few,CASSHLLRGGTKNIQYF,TGTGCCAGCAGCCACCTACTAAGGGGGGGGACCAAAAACATTCAGTACTTC
TRBV7-3,-,TRBJ1-1,15,many,CASSLTSGEWREAFF,TGTGCCAGCAGCTTAACGTCAGGGGAGTGGAGAGAAGCTTTCTTT
TRBV7-9,-,TRBJ2-3,16,many,CASSSTMTRAGDTQYF,TGTGCCAGCAGCTCTACTATGACAAGAGCGGGAGATACGCAGTATTTT
TRBV6-5,-,TRBJ1-4,17,few,CASSSLLARNSNEKLFF,TGTGCCAGCAGTTCTCTCCTGGCCAGGAATTCTAATGAAAAACTGTTTTTT
TRBV6-1,TRBD2,TRBJ2-4,19,-,CASSDLSGLASQGGYIQYF,TGTGCCAGCAGTGACCTCTCGGGACTAGCCTCCCAAGGCGGTTACATTCAGTACTTC
TRBV13,-,TRBJ2-1,14,many,CASSSGRNYNEQFF,TGTGCCAGCAGCTCGGGACGGAATTACAATGAGCAGTTCTTC
TRBV7-2,-,TRBJ2-5,14,many,CASSSTGHQETQYF,TGTGCCAGCAGCTCAACCGGGCATCAAGAGACCCAGTACTTC
TRBV5-1,TRBD1,TRBJ1-5,14,-,CASSFSGGGQPQHF,TGCGCCAGCAGCTTCTCAGGGGGGGGACAGCCCCAGCATTTT
TRBV29-1,TRBD1,TRBJ2-5,16,-,CSVSSRGTVGRETQYF,TGCAGCGTTTCGTCCCGAGGGACAGTGGGGAGAGAGACCCAGTACTTC
TRBV12-3/TRBV12-4,TRBD1,TRBJ2-2,17,-,CASRRDRGRRNTGELFF,TGTGCCAGCAGGCGGGACAGGGGGCGCCGGAACACCGGGGAGCTGTTTTTT
TRBV7-9,TRBD2,TRBJ2-5,16,few,CASSPGLAGASETQYF,TGTGCCAGCAGCCCGGGACTAGCGGGAGCGTCAGAGACCCAGTACTTC
TRBV9,TRBD1,TRBJ2-5,14,many,CASSEQGVSESQYF,TGTGCCAGCAGCGAACAGGGGGTATCGGAGTCCCAGTACTTC
TRBV6-2/TRBV6-3,-,TRBJ2-7,11,many,CASKRAYEQYF,TGTGCCAGTAAGCGGGCCTACGAGCAGTACTTC
TRBV27,-,TRBJ1-1,14,many,CASSLSGADLEAFF,TGTGCCAGCAGTTTAAGCGGAGCGGATCTTGAAGCTTTCTTT
TRBV28,-,TRBJ1-3,14,many,CASSLLAGGNTIYF,TGTGCCAGCAGTCTACTTGCAGGAGGAAACACCATATATTTT
TRBV29-1,TRBD1,TRBJ1-2,12,few,CSVDGTDYGYTF,TGCAGCGTTGATGGGACAGACTATGGCTACACCTTC
TRBV7-6,TRBD2,TRBJ2-5,12,-,CASRPGGETQYF,TGTGCCAGCAGGCCCGGGGGGGAGACCCAGTACTTC
TRBV10-3,TRBD1,TRBJ1-5,13,many,CAISLDRSQPQHF,TGTGCCATCAGCTTGGACAGGAGTCAGCCCCAGCATTTT
TRBV7-6,-,TRBJ1-2,12,many,CAWRGANYGYTF,TGTGCCTGGCGGGGGGCAAACTATGGCTACACCTTC
TRBV27,-,TRBJ1-5,15,many,CASSLQPGAHQPQHF,TGTGCCAGCAGTTTACAGCCAGGGGCCCATCAGCCCCAGCATTTT
TRBV3-1,-,TRBJ2-5,11,many,CASSGEETQYF,TGTGCCAGCAGTGGAGAAGAGACCCAGTACTTC
TRBV5-1,-,TRBJ1-1,13,many,CASSLARFTEAFF,TGCGCCAGCAGCTTGGCCAGGTTCACTGAAGCTTTCTTT
TRBV12-3/TRBV12-4,-,TRBJ1-2,13,many,CASSQTLDDGYTF,TGTGCCAGCAGCCAGACCCTAGATGATGGCTACACCTTC
TRBV3-1,-,TRBJ1-3,17,-,CASSQDQQGHPRNTIYF,TGTGCCAGCAGCCAGGACCAACAGGGACACCCGCGAAACACCATATATTTT
TRBV6-2/TRBV6-3,-,TRBJ2-1,12,-,CASSSPAREQFF,TGTGCCAGCAGTTCCCCCGCGCGTGAGCAGTTCTTC
TRBV7-2,-,TRBJ1-5,17,many,CASSLAPGTPYNQPQHF,TGTGCCAGCAGCTTAGCGCCCGGGACACCATACAATCAGCCCCAGCATTTT
TRBV5-1,-,TRBJ1-1,15,many,CASSLARGGGTEAFF,TGTGCCAGCAGCTTAGCGCGGGGGGGCGGCACTGAAGCTTTCTTT
TRBV12-3/TRBV12-4,-,TRBJ2-3,15,-,CASSPNRASTDTQYF,TGTGCCAGCAGCCCAAATAGGGCTAGCACAGATACGCAGTATTTT
TRBV19,-,TRBJ1-1,13,-,CATKQGRDTEAFF,TGTGCCACAAAACAGGGAAGAGACACTGAAGCTTTCTTT
TRBV15,-,TRBJ1-2,15,-,CATSRDLPGLDGYTF,TGTGCCACCAGCAGAGACCTCCCAGGACTGGATGGCTACACCTTC
TRBV7-9,TRBD1,TRBJ2-2,16,few,CASSAFRDRGTGELFF,TGTGCCAGCAGCGCCTTCCGGGACAGGGGCACCGGGGAGCTGTTTTTT
TRBV16,-,TRBJ2-3,15,-,CASSQSVSGTDTQYF,TGTGCCAGCAGCCAATCGGTTTCAGGAACAGATACGCAGTATTTT
TRBV28,TRBD1,TRBJ1-4,14,many,CASSRGQGVLKLFF,TGTGCCAGCAGCCGGGGACAGGGGGTATTGAAACTGTTTTTT
TRBV12-3/TRBV12-4,-,TRBJ2-5,12,many,CASSLSRETQYF,TGTGCCAGCAGTTTATCTCGGGAGACCCAGTACTTC
TRBV20-1,TRBD2,TRBJ2-3,17,-,CSARALAGDLSTDTQYF,TGCAGTGCTAGAGCCCTAGCGGGGGATTTGAGCACAGATACGCAGTATTTT
TRBV11-2,-,TRBJ2-7,15,many,CASSPDGRRNYEQYF,TGTGCCAGCAGCCCGGACGGACGGCGGAACTACGAGCAGTACTTC
TRBV20-1,TRBD1,TRBJ2-5,15,-,CSAPYTTGGPETQYF,TGCAGTGCTCCTTATACGACAGGGGGTCCAGAGACCCAGTACTTC
TRBV4-1,-,TRBJ1-2,15,many,CASSQGGRGGYGYTF,TGCGCCAGCAGCCAAGGGGGCAGGGGAGGGTATGGCTACACCTTC
TRBV30,TRBD1,TRBJ2-4,16,few,CAWSIVGGQGKNIQYF,TGTGCCTGGAGTATCGTTGGGGGACAGGGCAAAAACATTCAGTACTTC
TRBV3-1,-,TRBJ2-6,17,-,CASSHGTRSSGANVLTF,TGTGCCAGCAGCCACGGGACCCGAAGCTCTGGGGCCAACGTCCTGACTTTC
TRBV2,-,TRBJ1-4,13,many,CASSSDIGEKLFF,TGTGCCAGCAGTTCGGACATTGGTGAAAAACTGTTTTTT
TRBV4-1,TRBD1,TRBJ2-7,15,many,CASSQDLGQGLEQYF,TGCGCCAGCAGCCAAGATCTCGGACAGGGACTCGAGCAGTACTTC
TRBV5-5,-,TRBJ2-1,15,many,CASSLPRQVRDEQFF,TGTGCCAGCAGCTTGCCCCGACAAGTTAGGGATGAGCAGTTCTTC
TRBV5-6,TRBD2,TRBJ2-1,15,many,CASSLGLAGYNEQFF,TGTGCCAGCAGCTTGGGACTAGCGGGATACAATGAGCAGTTCTTC
TRBV10-3,-,TRBJ2-1,17,many,CAISEGLAINSYNEQFF,TGTGCCATCAGTGAGGGGTTAGCGATTAACTCCTACAATGAGCAGTTCTTC
TRBV20-1,TRBD2,TRBJ2-5,16,-,CSAKGLAGVLDETQYF,TGCAGTGCAAAGGGGCTAGCGGGAGTGCTCGACGAGACCCAGTACTTC
TRBV20-1,-,TRBJ1-1,13,many,CSARGPRSGEAFF,TGCAGTGCTAGGGGCCCCCGGTCCGGGGAAGCTTTCTTT